These 15 T cell receptor beta chains originate from one sample sequenced in a study of response to subunit inactivated influenza vaccine. TCRdb re-called the RT-PCR reads with MiXCR, one entry per CDR3 protein. The sample consists of some 570,000 distinct CDR3 sequences, 11% of them appearing once. This same sample was also part of a study on T cells expressing NK-cell markers. As reported in that work: For TCR beta, cDNA was produced by 5'RACE template switching with UMIs.

The specimen comprised PBMCs from blood, sampled on the day of vaccination. The receptor set was obtained from a middle-aged man who received an inactivated influenza vaccine.

This clonotype was counted only a few times. The chain uses TRBV14 and TRBJ1-6; maybe TRBD1 (5 bases). The germline V and J ends were trimmed by 2 bases and 10 bases, with 15 bases remaining between them. This CDR3 is built from 15 residues. Germline values: CDR1 SGHDN, CDR2 FVKESK. CDR3 protein: CASSQFRGRGSPLHF. CDR3 coding DNA: TGTGCCAGCAGCCAATTTCGGGGTAGGGGATCACCCCTCCACTTT.

The chain joins TRBV6-1 to TRBJ2-3, with TRBD2 matching 9 bases. V gave up 4 bases and J gave up 0 bases; unmatched junction bases: 14. This CDR3 is 19 amino acids long. Germline loops: CDR1 MNHNS, CDR2 SASEGT. The CDR3 reads CASSGSRDNGLASTDTQYF. DNA of the CDR3: TGTGCCAGCAGTGGATCCCGGGACAACGGACTAGCGAGCACAGATACGCAGTATTTT.

The chain combines TRBV7-3 with TRBJ2-1, with 7 bases that match TRBD2. Germline V gives CDR1 SGHTA, CDR2 FQGTGA. The CDR3 length is 13 residues. V was clipped by 5 bases and J by 6 bases; unmatched bases: 4. The CDR3 here is CASSDWGGNEQFF. The DNA of the CDR3 is TGTGCCAGCAGCGATTGGGGGGGCAATGAGCAGTTCTTC.

This clonotype occurred many times. The rearrangement joins TRBV12-3 or TRBV12-4 to TRBJ2-1, with D tentatively TRBD1 (5 bases). This CDR3 spans 16 amino acids. Trimming cost V 3 bases and J 2 bases, with 14 bases left between them. This CDR3 is CASSLRAGITYNEQFF. In nucleotides, the CDR3 is TGTGCCAGCAGTTTGCGTGCAGGGATCACCTACAATGAGCAGTTCTTC.

This clonotype was seen a single time. The V gene is TRBV28, the J gene TRBJ2-1; D is undetermined. V was cut by 1 base and J by 6 bases, with 7 bases left in between. CDR1 and CDR2 from the germline V gene are MDHEN and SYDVKM. This CDR3 has 13 residues. This CDR3 reads CASSLYFPNEQFF. CDR3 in DNA: TGTGCCAGCAGTTTATATTTTCCCAATGAGCAGTTCTTC.

V gene TRBV7-8 combines with J gene TRBJ1-1; D is unclear. The CDR3 contains 13 residues. The V end was cut by 5 bases, the J end by 1 base, with 8 bases between. Germline CDR1 reads SGHVS; CDR2 reads FQNEAQ. CDR3 region: CASSLTRNTEAFF. CDR3 bases: TGTGCCAGCAGCCTAACCAGGAACACTGAAGCTTTCTTT.

The chain is built from TRBV14 and TRBJ2-1, with D perhaps being TRBD1 or TRBD2 (6 bases each). This CDR3 is 14 amino acids long. Germline V gene data show CDR1 as SGHDN and CDR2 as FVKESK. Trimming left V 7 bases short and J 6 bases short, with 16 bases between. The CDR3 DNA reads TGTGCCAGCACCTCGTCTCGGGGGCTCAATGAGCAGTTCTTC. As protein: CASTSSRGLNEQFF.

This clonotype was counted between two and nine times. J is TRBJ2-1 and V is TRBV4-1; perhaps TRBD2 as D (6 bases). V was clipped by 0 bases and J by 9 bases, with 12 bases between them. The CDR3 sequence is 14 residues long. Germline CDR1 MGHRA, CDR2 YSYEKL. CDR3 in amino acids: CASSQDRRGGEQFF. CDR3 sequence (DNA): TGCGCCAGCAGCCAAGATAGGAGGGGAGGTGAGCAGTTCTTC.

This clonotype was seen a few times. V and J are TRBV3-1 and TRBJ2-5, with 12 bases identical to TRBD2. Germline values: CDR1 LGHDT, CDR2 YNNKEL (reference sequence). The CDR3 loop spans 16 amino acids. J was trimmed by 3 bases and V by 2 bases; bases with no gene match: 4. The CDR3 DNA sequence: TGTGCCAGCAGCCAAAGTCCTAGCGGGAGGGAAGAGACCCAGTACTTC. This translates into CASSQSPSGREETQYF.

This chain joins TRBV20-1 and TRBJ2-1, with unresolved D. The germline CDR1 and CDR2 sequences are DFQATT and SNEGSKA (reference sequence). This CDR3 comprises 19 residues. V was clipped by 1 base and J by 2 bases, with 24 bases between them. This CDR3 reads CSARGVADPQMQTYNEQFF. DNA for the CDR3: TGCAGTGCTAGAGGTGTCGCAGACCCCCAAATGCAAACCTACAATGAGCAGTTCTTC.

The V gene is TRBV12-3 or TRBV12-4, the J gene TRBJ1-2; no definite D call. V was shortened by 5 bases and J by 7 bases, with 11 bases between the two germline ends. There are 12 residues in the CDR3. The CDR3 nucleotides are TGTGCCAGCAGTCGCTCAGGAGCTGGCTACACCTTC. The encoded protein is CASSRSGAGYTF.

This chain uses TRBV20-1 with TRBJ1-2, with 7 bases lining up with TRBD1. The CDR3 covers 14 residues. V lost 6 bases and J lost 8; bases outside the gene matches: 15. The germline V gene has CDR1 DFQATT and CDR2 SNEGSKA (reference sequence). The CDR3 DNA sequence: TGCAGTGCCCAGGGACAGCTCTTTTCGGCGGGCTACACCTTC. Its protein is CSAQGQLFSAGYTF.

This clonotype occurred a few times. The genes are TRBV20-1 and TRBJ2-2; TRBD1 matches 8 bases. V lost 3 bases, J lost 5 bases, and 8 bases stayed unmatched. The CDR3 consists of 15 residues. CDR1 and CDR2 from the germline V gene are DFQATT and SNEGSKA (reference sequence). As DNA, the CDR3 is TGCAGTGCTAGGATGACAGGGGTAGGGACCGGGGAGCTGTTTTTT. It specifies CSARMTGVGTGELFF.

This clonotype occurred a few times. The rearrangement uses TRBV5-6 and TRBJ1-6; 7 bases line up with TRBD1. Germline CDR1 is SGHDT and CDR2 is YYEEEE. The CDR3 spans 17 residues. The V segment lost 5 bases and the J segment 1 base; nucleotides outside the gene matches: 9. Here the CDR3 reads CASSRQGVRSYNSPLHF. In nucleotides, the CDR3 is TGTGCCAGCAGTCGACAGGGAGTCAGATCCTATAATTCACCCCTCCACTTT.

This clonotype has a handful of counts. V and J are TRBV3-1 and TRBJ2-7; D unresolved. Trimming took off 0 bases at V and 0 bases at J, with 9 bases between the two ends. The CDR3 has 15 residues. CDR1 LGHDT and CDR2 YNNKEL come from the germline V gene (reference sequence). The CDR3 spells CASSQDLQSSYEQYF. The DNA of the CDR3 is TGTGCCAGCAGCCAAGATCTCCAGAGCTCCTACGAGCAGTACTTC.